Described below is a single TCR beta chain sequence and its context. Its antigen is unknown. The TCR beta cDNA libraries carried unique molecular identifiers. TCRdb re-called the PCR reads with MiXCR, one entry per CDR3 protein. In the table there are roughly 800,000 distinct CDR3 sequences, roughly 46% of which are singletons. The germline V gene encodes CDR1 SGHDT and CDR2 YYEEEE. CDR3 length: 12 amino acids. The V end lost 4 bases, the J end lost 9 bases, and 11 bases lay between the germline ends. The data belong to a study of post-analysis software for immune sequencing data. Study-wide findings and caveats: In patients, five or six TRBV segments were more frequent than in controls, with TRBV5-6, TRBV5-1 and TRBV20-1 among them.

This chain uses TRBV5-6 with TRBJ2-1; D ambiguous. The sequencing input was blood. This sequence originates from a girl between 10 and 17 years old with multiple sclerosis. The CDR3, as DNA: TGTGCCAGCAGCCGATTTCCGGGTGAGCAGTTCTTC. This encodes CASSRFPGEQFF.